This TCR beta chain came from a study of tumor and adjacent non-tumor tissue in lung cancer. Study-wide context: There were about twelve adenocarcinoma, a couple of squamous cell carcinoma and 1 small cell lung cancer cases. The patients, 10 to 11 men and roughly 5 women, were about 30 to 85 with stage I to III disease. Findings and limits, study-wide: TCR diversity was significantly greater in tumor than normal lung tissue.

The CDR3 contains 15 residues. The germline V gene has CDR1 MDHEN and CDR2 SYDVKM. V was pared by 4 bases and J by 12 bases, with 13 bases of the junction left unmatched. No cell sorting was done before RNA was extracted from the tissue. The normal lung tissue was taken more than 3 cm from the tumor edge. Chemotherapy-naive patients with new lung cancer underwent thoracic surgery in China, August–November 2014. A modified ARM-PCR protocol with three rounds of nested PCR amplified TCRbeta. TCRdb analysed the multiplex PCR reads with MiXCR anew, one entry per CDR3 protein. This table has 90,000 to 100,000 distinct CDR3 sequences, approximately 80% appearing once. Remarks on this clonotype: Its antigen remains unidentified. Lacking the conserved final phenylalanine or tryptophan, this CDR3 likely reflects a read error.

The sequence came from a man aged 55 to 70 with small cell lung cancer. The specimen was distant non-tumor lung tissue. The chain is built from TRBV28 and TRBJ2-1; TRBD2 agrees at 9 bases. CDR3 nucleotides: TGTGCCAGCAGTTCGCCCTCAGGACTAGCGAAAAGGCAGTTCCTC. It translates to CASSSPSGLAKRQFL.